The sequence of this T cell receptor (beta chain) was determined in a study of T cells in localized non-small cell lung cancer (dated by TCRdb to about 2020). A note on the overall study: The study analyzed T cell repertoires of a few hundred early-stage NSCLC patients, comparing tumors and uninvolved tumor-adjacent lungs. Of the NSCLC patients, about 130 were male and approximately 100 were female, and the mean age was about 69 years. The cohort consisted of approximately 240 treatment-naive NSCLC patients whose localized lung tumors had been resected.

TCR beta CDR3 regions were sequenced from DNA using the immunoSEQ Assay. As for how the authors treated the data: T cell density was computed as TCR beta template counts normalized to usable DNA estimated by amplifying housekeeping genes. Richness was estimated using the preseqR package, with extrapolation to 400,000 templates for PBMC samples and to 120,000 templates for tissue samples. Clonality was defined by subtracting Pielou's evenness from one. To identify tissue-enriched TCRs, differential abundance testing was run on productive amino-acid clonotypes with a minimum total count of 5 and an alpha of 0.1. The Jaccard Index and the Morisita Overlap Index were used to measure how much the repertoires overlapped between compartments. GLIPH grouped TCR beta CDR3s together with public tetramer-defined viral CDR3s, and a viral motif had to include at least three viral sequences and show V-gene enrichment. TCRdb limited this immuneACCESS table to in-frame rearrangements with V and J called. A share of clones is missing; checked studies link under half to unresolved V genes, and the rest is unexplained. The V and J calls and clone size were taken over from that table, and D and trimming were inferred from the DNA. Counted in this sample were 25,000 to 40,000 clones; 80% of them appeared once. Roughly 15% of the sample is in the top ten clones.

At diagnosis, tumor, uninvolved tumor-adjacent lung and peripheral blood were collected and then preserved as a mix of FFPE and fresh-frozen material. Blood samples were analyzed as peripheral blood mononuclear cells for TCR repertoire profiling. Study-wide findings and limitations: Higher blood T cell density associated with longer overall survival, while higher adjacent-lung clonality associated with shorter survival. Because of the exploratory design, TCR variables were selected using unadjusted p-values without false-discovery rate correction. Because multi-region sequencing of the tumors was not done, intratumor heterogeneity could not be ruled out. Uninvolved tumor-adjacent lung showed the highest T cell clonality, higher than tumor, which suggests more focused antigenic responses in the uninvolved tumor-adjacent lung. A median of around 57 of the top 100 tumor clones turned up in the paired uninvolved adjacent lung, and roughly 30 of those clones also ranked among the top 100 of that same adjacent lung.

CDR1 KGHSH and CDR2 LQKENI were looked up in the germline V gene. Trimming costs V 1 base and J 5 bases, and their ends lie 11 bases apart. Reading from cysteine to phenylalanine, the CDR3 counts 15 amino acids. Only the CDR3 part of the read is kept: 45 bases, read in frame from the first base. To note about this clone: No antigen is known for it. Base qualities are missing; no much larger clone stands one base away.

Sample: peripheral blood, taken before any cancer treatment. The V and J segments used are TRBV18 and TRBJ1-4, with a weak D call of TRBD1 (5 bases match). The clonotype originates from a male donor older than 55 with stage III squamous cell lung carcinoma. The CDR3 protein sequence reads: CASSPRDGRNEKLFF. The DNA reads as follows: TGTGCCAGCTCACCACGGGACGGACGGAATGAAAAACTGTTTTTT.